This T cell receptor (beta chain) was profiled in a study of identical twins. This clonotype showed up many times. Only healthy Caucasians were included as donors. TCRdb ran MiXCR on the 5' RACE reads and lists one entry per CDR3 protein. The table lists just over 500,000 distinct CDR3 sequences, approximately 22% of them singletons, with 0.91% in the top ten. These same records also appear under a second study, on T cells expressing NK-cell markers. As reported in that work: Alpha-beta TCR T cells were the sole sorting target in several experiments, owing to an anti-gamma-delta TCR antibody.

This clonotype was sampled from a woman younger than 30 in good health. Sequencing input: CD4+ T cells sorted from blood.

The CDR3 DNA reads TGTGCCAGCAGTGGGGACGGGGCGGGCGAAAACGAGCAGTACTTC. Protein product: CASSGDGAGENEQYF. V usage is TRBV6-1 and J usage is TRBJ2-7; either TRBD1 or TRBD2 may fit D (5 bases each). Germline CDR1 is MNHNS and CDR2 is SASEGT. The germline V and J ends were trimmed by 4 bases and 5 bases, with 18 bases remaining between them. The CDR3 runs to 15 residues.